The source of this T cell receptor (beta chain) is a study of cytomegalovirus exposure and HLA in healthy donors. The overall study: In an earlier analysis, approximately 120 million unique TCR beta sequences were found from 200 million or so T cells.

About this clone: Its antigen is currently unknown.

There are 18 residues in the CDR3. Per germline, CDR1 SGHAT and CDR2 FQNNGV. With 5 bases clipped from V and 3 bases from J, the junction kept 11 bases outside the gene matches. The study ran its PCR with 60 Vbeta and 13 Jbeta primers. The assay was immunoSEQ multiplex PCR, and TCRdb's table has in-frame clones only and misses some. The table has under 200,000 clones, approximately 80% seen once; the top ten hold around 0.52%. Notes on the study in general: Per a later analysis, 16,951 TCR beta sequences showed association with HLA alleles at 0.05 false discovery rate. Researchers had no immune exposure information except CMV serostatus available.

The sequenced sample consisted of PBMCs. The source is a woman aged 45-65 years in good health and CMV-seronegative. This chain connects TRBV11-2 to TRBJ2-3; 13 bases fit TRBD2. This chain's CDR3 is CASSSRTSGSGETDTQYF. The CDR3 DNA is TGTGCCAGCAGCAGTCGGACTAGCGGGAGTGGAGAAACAGATACGCAGTATTTT.